This TCR beta chain originates from a study of vaccination effects on CD4 cells after COVID-19 (dated 2022 in TCRdb). Background on the whole study: Across the study, the median time from the second dose to post-vaccine sampling was 72 days (range 14 to 241). SARS-CoV-2 spike-specific CD4+ TCR repertoires were compared before and after mRNA vaccination in COVID-19 convalescent patients and in infection-naive vaccine recipients. A total of approximately 9 COVID-19 convalescent patients and several SARS-CoV-2-naive healthy vaccine recipients were included in the full study. In the study, cultures from other donors were sequenced using the Oncomine TCR Beta short-read assay on an Illumina iSeq 100. On the study overall, not on this receptor specifically: Marked clonal contraction was observed in both infection-induced and vaccine-induced clones at late post-vaccination timepoints, consistent with waning T cell responses. The study was limited by a small number of convalescent patients and lacked early post-infection timepoints. Among healthy vaccine recipients, nearly all vaccine-induced clones were SARS-CoV-2 mono-reactive, and just 1 of 255 was cross-reactive with common cold coronaviruses.

A note on this clone: Its antigen specificity is not known. No quality values exist for individual bases; no much larger clone is one base distant.

To identify antigen-specific CD4+ T cell clonotypes by their expansion, the ViraFEST assay first stimulated PBMC with viral peptide pools and then applied TCR sequencing. After more than nine days of culture, CD4+ T cells were isolated with the EasySep CD4+ T cell isolation kit. Participants received two doses of either the BNT162b2 or the mRNA-1273 mRNA SARS-CoV-2 vaccine. Healthy vaccine recipients had no prior SARS-CoV-2 infection, confirmed by negative nucleocapsid antibodies before and after vaccination. Each well held roughly 2 million PBMC cultured in IMDM containing approximately 5.2% human AB serum, 8 to 10 IU/ml IL-2 and gentamicin, along with approximately 10 ug/ml peptides. Half of the culture medium was replaced with fresh IL-2-containing medium on days 3 and 7. Unless otherwise noted, each peptide stimulation condition was cultured in triplicate wells. PBMC were separated from whole blood using Ficoll-Paque Plus gradient centrifugation and were then either cryopreserved at -140C or used fresh. The overlapping peptide pools covered the spike proteins of SARS-CoV-2 as well as those of the common cold coronaviruses HCoV-NL63, HCoV-OC43 and HCoV-229E. Genomic DNA was extracted from cultured CD4+ T cells with the QIAamp micro DNA kit.

Libraries were made using the immunoSEQ multiplex PCR assay. TCR beta CDR3 sequencing was performed on DNA from the cultured, isolated CD4+ T cells. As for the authors' bioinformatics: Non-productive TCR sequences were discarded, and reads were trimmed to the CDR3 region, with only CDR3s of 7 or more amino acids retained. The MANAFEST web app was used to identify antigen-specific clonotypes by comparing expansion in peptide wells with expansion in reference cultures. Positive clones required FDR<0.05 expansion versus reference and all other wells, odds ratio above 5, and frequency above 0.1% in two replicate wells. Cross-reactive clonotypes were defined as significantly expanded in SARS-CoV-2 spike wells and in at least one common cold coronavirus spike condition. CDR3 similarity was assessed by Levenshtein distance using the stringdist R package, and unrooted trees were constructed with ape in R 3.6.1. In its TCRdb copy, this immuneACCESS table keeps in-frame sequences only and misses some clones. Where compared with another copy, unresolved V genes explain less than half of these, and the others have no known cause. V, J and clone size derive from that table, while D and trimming were established from the DNA sequence. A total of over 80,000 clones appear in this sample, under 80% of them only once. 1.1% of the sample is held by the ten biggest clonotypes.

Trimming removed 5 bases from V and 5 bases from J; the gene matches leave 6 bases unexplained. The CDR3 runs 15 amino acids, cysteine and phenylalanine included. The sequence is cut down to CDR3 DNA, 45 bases in frame from base 1. CDR1 and CDR2 (SNHLY, FYNNEI) derive from the germline V gene. The TCR originated in a human donor who received a COVID-19 vaccine. This specimen was CD4+ T cells from PBMCs cultured with HCoV-OC43 spike peptides, taken after COVID-19 vaccination. Reading the label with the study, this specimen's cell subset or site is: HCoV-OC43 spike overlapping peptide pool stimulation. This sequence uses TRBV2 and TRBJ2-5; 12 middle bases align to TRBD2. The CDR3 is CASSTSSGGAETQYF. The DNA sequence is given as TGTGCCAGCAGTACCTCTAGCGGGGGGGCGGAGACCCAGTACTTC.